Here is one T cell receptor beta chain with its context. The antigen remains undetermined. Germline V gene lookup returns CDR1 SGHTA and CDR2 FQGTGA. V lost 1 base and J 1 base, leaving 4 bases between the germline ends. This CDR3 spans 14 amino acids. This specimen belongs to a study of a mutant IDH1 vaccine in newly diagnosed glioma. The wider study: Beforehand, treatment had been radiotherapy, temozolomide, or both; the majority received both.

The time point was: baseline, week 1 (first vaccination visit). Treatment denoted: pre-vaccination baseline after standard-of-care therapy. Only in-frame clones appear in the TCRdb table, and some are missing; sequencing was by immunoSEQ multiplex PCR. Here the sample spans tens of thousands of clones, 83% being singletons. General study results and limits: In 85% to 95% of patients, immune responses induced by the vaccine occurred. Top-clonotype changes in peripheral T cells seemed unrelated to pseudoprogression.

Sample: PBMCs, taken from a glioma patient treated with radiotherapy, temozolomide or both. The sequence was obtained from a woman in her forties or fifties with glioma. The rearrangement uses TRBV7-3 and TRBJ2-2; no definite D call. In DNA, the CDR3 is TGTGCCAGCAGCTTAAATGGGAACACCGGGGAGCTGTTTTTT. This gives the protein CASSLNGNTGELFF.